These 5 T cell receptor beta chains share one sample of origin, sequenced in a study of cytomegalovirus exposure and HLA in healthy donors. Vbeta (60) and Jbeta (13) primers were used in the PCR. Only in-frame clones appear in the TCRdb table, and some are missing; sequencing was by immunoSEQ multiplex PCR. The table has around 240,000 clones, about four fifths seen once. The sample was PBMCs. All receptors derive from a middle-aged woman in good health and CMV-seropositive.

V and J are TRBV5-4 and TRBJ1-1, with 9 bases fitting TRBD1. The V gene's germline CDR1 is SGHNT and CDR2 YYREEE (reference sequence). The CDR3 extends over 14 amino acids. V dropped 2 bases and J dropped 6; count of bases not matched to a gene: 5. The CDR3 bases are TGTGCCAGCAGCTTACAGGGGGCAGGTGCTGAAGCTTTCTTT. This encodes CASSLQGAGAEAFF.

This clone was picked up one time. The V gene is TRBV7-6, the J gene TRBJ1-2; a possible D gene is TRBD1 (5 bases). Deletions cut 1 base from V and 2 bases from J, with 17 bases between. Germline V gene lookup returns CDR1 SGHVS and CDR2 FNYEAQ. The CDR3 covers 17 residues. CDR3 sequence (DNA): TGTGCCAGCAGCTTAGGAACAGGCGCCTCGAGGAACTATGGCTACACCTTC. It yields the protein CASSLGTGASRNYGYTF.

The chain recombines TRBV5-4 with TRBJ2-7; 8 nucleotides line up with TRBD1. V gave up 4 bases and J gave up 0 bases; unmatched junction bases: 6. This CDR3 is 15 amino acids long. Germline V lookup: CDR1 SGHNT, CDR2 YYREEE (reference sequence). CDR3 residues: CASSPRGPSSYEQYF. The CDR3 DNA is TGTGCCAGCAGCCCCAGGGGGCCCAGCTCCTACGAGCAGTACTTC.

With respect to this clone: In the same sample, other DNA sequences code for this CDR3. The chain couples TRBV7-6 to TRBJ1-6; D may be TRBD1 (5 bases). CDR1 is SGHVS and CDR2 is FNYEAQ in the germline V gene. The length of the CDR3 is 18 residues. V lost 1 base and J lost 0, with 13 bases in between. The CDR3 bases are TGTGCCAGCAGCTTAGGGCCCCGGGGGTTCTCCTATAATTCACCCCTCCACTTT. The encoded protein is CASSLGPRGFSYNSPLHF.

This sequence joins TRBV7-8 and TRBJ1-1; TRBD1 matches 8 bases. Germline-derived CDR1 and CDR2 are SGHVS and FQNEAQ. CDR3 size: 14 residues. Trimming at V came to 5 bases and at J to 1 base, leaving 3 bases not matched to a gene. For the CDR3, the DNA is TGTGCCAGCAGCCCTCAGGGGGCGAACACTGAAGCTTTCTTT. It yields the protein CASSPQGANTEAFF.